This T cell receptor (beta chain) was sequenced in a study of T cells in localized non-small cell lung cancer. Assay used: immunoSEQ multiplex PCR; TCRdb lists only in-frame clones, some missing. This sample yields 58,000 or so clones, of which roughly 90% are seen a single time; over 1.5% belongs to the top ten. With 2 bases removed from V and 1 base from J, the gap between germline ends came to 22 bases. Germline values: CDR1 SGHTS, CDR2 YDEGEE. The CDR3 covers 18 residues. This material consisted of peripheral blood, taken before any cancer treatment. The source of this sequence is a woman aged 35 to 70 with stage I lung adenocarcinoma. The rearrangement uses TRBV5-8 and TRBJ2-7, with D possibly matching TRBD2 (5 bases). The CDR3 DNA reads as TGTGCCAGCAGCTTTGTTCGACCCGGGGTTGCAGGATCCTACGAGCAGTACTTC. As protein: CASSFVRPGVAGSYEQYF.